This T cell receptor (beta chain) was profiled in a study of T cell clones after liver transplantation. Trimming cost V 10 bases and J 6 bases, with 19 bases left between them. This CDR3 contains 14 residues. Germline values: CDR1 LNHDA, CDR2 SQIVND (reference sequence). Here immunoSEQ multiplex PCR was the method, and the copy in TCRdb shows in-frame clones only, minus some. The sample lists some 50,000 clones, 60% to 75% occurring once. Sequenced here: CD4+ T cells from blood, sampled at the 22-month timepoint. The clonotype comes from a human patient who received a liver transplant. A share of the T cells may be of graft donor origin. The J gene is TRBJ1-5, the V gene TRBV19; D may be TRBD1 (5 bases). Here the CDR3 DNA reads TGTGCCACCGCGGAGGGCTTGGGGGGTCAGCCCCAGCATTTT. Translation gives CATAEGLGGQPQHF.